This T cell receptor beta chain was profiled in a study of cytomegalovirus exposure and HLA in healthy donors. Germline V gene lookup returns CDR1 MGHDK and CDR2 SYGVNS. V lost 2 bases to trimming and J lost 4 bases, with 11 bases between them. This CDR3 has 14 amino acids. Findings of the study overall: It was reported that TCR beta sequences correctly inferred the HLA-A and HLA-B alleles for most subjects. V- and J-gene trimming in TCR beta was tied to a missense DCLRE1C variant by an analysis performed later.

Primers included in the PCR were 60 Vbeta and 13 Jbeta primers. Only in-frame clones appear in the TCRdb table, and some are missing; sequencing was by immunoSEQ multiplex PCR. The sample contains under 85,000 clones, around 80% of which appear only once. Details on this clone: Antigen specificity is unknown.

The clonotype was recovered from a woman aged 25 to 39 in good health and CMV-seronegative. The V gene is TRBV25-1, the J gene TRBJ1-2; D might be TRBD1 (6 bases). Sequenced material: PBMCs. The CDR3 nucleotides read TGTGCCAGCAGTGAAGGACAGCGACGCTATGGCTACACCTTC. This gives the protein CASSEGQRRYGYTF.